This T cell receptor beta chain was recovered during a study of cytomegalovirus exposure and HLA in healthy donors. Findings and caveats of the study: A later analysis linked a missense variant in DCLRE1C to the trimming of TCR beta V and J genes.

PCR primers comprised 60 Vbeta and 13 Jbeta primers. Generated by immunoSEQ multiplex PCR, the TCRdb table keeps only in-frame clones and is missing some. In the table there are 100,000 or so clones, less than 85% of which are singletons. There are 13 residues in the CDR3. V shed 2 bases and J shed 1 base, with 8 bases lying between them. CDR1 and CDR2 (germline): GTSNPN, SVGIG (reference sequence). Concerning this clone: Its antigen is undetermined.

Donors were nominally healthy when sampled, though unrecorded immune exposures were likely. V is TRBV30 and J is TRBJ1-1, with a tentative D call TRBD1 (5 bases). The clonotype originates from a man aged 40-49 years in good health and CMV-seropositive. Source material: PBMCs. The CDR3 DNA follows: TGTGCCTGGAGTCCGGGGGGGAACACTGAAGCTTTCTTT. Amino acid sequence: CAWSPGGNTEAFF.